The 4 T cell receptor beta chains listed next were all sequenced from one sample in a study of cytomegalovirus exposure and HLA in healthy donors. This table comes from immunoSEQ multiplex PCR, and its TCRdb copy is limited to in-frame clones, with some not included. The sample holds fewer than 350,000 clones, over 75% seen once. The material sequenced was PBMCs. The receptors stem from a woman between 18 and 29 years old in good health and CMV-seronegative.

This clone showed up just a few times. CDR3 in DNA: TGTGCCAGCAGTGAACGACAGGAGGCCACCTTC. This sequence encodes CASSERQEATF. The chain carries TRBV28 and TRBJ1-2; D possibly corresponds to TRBD1 (6 bases). V lost 5 bases to trimming and J lost 13 bases, with 14 bases between them. Germline loops: CDR1 MDHEN, CDR2 SYDVKM. The CDR3 has 11 amino acids.

This chain joins TRBV11-2 and TRBJ1-1; 8 bases are shared with TRBD1. The CDR3 runs to 13 residues. The trim removed 6 bases at V and 5 bases at J, leaving 5 bases unmatched. CDR1 and CDR2 (germline): SGHAT, FQNNGV. The CDR3 region is CASSLNRGTEAFF. The CDR3 nucleotides read TGTGCCAGCAGTCTCAACAGGGGGACTGAAGCTTTCTTT.

The chain recombines TRBV4-1 with TRBJ1-5, with unresolved D. CDR1 MGHRA and CDR2 YSYEKL come from the germline V gene. This CDR3 has 15 residues. Trimming cost V 0 bases and J 4 bases, with 10 bases left between them. The CDR3 region has the DNA TGCGCCAGCAGCCAAGATTTAACACCGAATCAGCCCCAGCATTTT. Protein product: CASSQDLTPNQPQHF.

The chain recombines TRBV6-5 with TRBJ2-1; 11 bases are a match to TRBD1. V shed 6 bases and J 9 bases; nucleotides not matched to a gene: 10. Germline V lookup: CDR1 MNHEY, CDR2 SVGAGI. This CDR3 is 15 amino acids long. CDR3 DNA sequence: TGTGCCAGCAGGTCCGGGGACAGGGGGTGGACTGAGCAGTTCTTC. Translating it yields CASRSGDRGWTEQFF.